The 6 T cell receptor beta chains presented below share a single source sample, sequenced in a study of OX40 agonist ivuxolimab in advanced cancers. Profiled with immunoSEQ multiplex PCR; TCRdb holds only in-frame clones, not every one. This table holds some 15,000 clones, around 79% found once. The sequencing here drew on CD4+ or CD8+ T cells sorted from blood, taken in a trial of the OX40 agonist ivuxolimab. These receptors came from an adult with an advanced solid tumor such as melanoma, head and neck, liver or kidney cancer.

CDR3: CASRQGLATDTQYF. DNA for the CDR3: TGTGCCAGCAGGCAGGGACTAGCCACAGATACGCAGTATTTT. The chain couples TRBV6-1 to TRBJ2-3, with 9 bases aligning to TRBD2. The germline gives CDR1 MNHNS, CDR2 SASEGT. This CDR3 is 14 amino acids long. V shed 6 bases, J shed 2 bases, and the junction held 3 bases outside the gene matches.

The chain employs TRBV7-3 and TRBJ2-7; D possibly corresponds to TRBD1 (6 bases). V was cut by 4 bases and J by 6 bases, with 16 bases left in between. From germline, CDR1 is SGHTA and CDR2 FQGTGA. The CDR3 sequence is 14 residues long. CDR3 protein: CASSSGQRAGEQYF. In DNA form, the CDR3 reads TGTGCCAGCAGCTCGGGACAAAGAGCAGGCGAGCAGTACTTC.

This chain connects TRBV4-3 to TRBJ2-6; D remains unclear. The V end was cut by 0 bases, the J end by 4 bases, with 4 bases between. CDR1 LGHNA and CDR2 YSLEER come from the germline V gene. The CDR3 has 14 residues. The CDR3 DNA follows: TGCGCCAGCAGCCAAGAGGCCGGGGCCAACGTCCTGACTTTC. This encodes CASSQEAGANVLTF.

This clone was seen just once. J is TRBJ2-7 and V is TRBV7-9, with D possibly TRBD2 on 6 matching bases. Trimming removed 6 bases at V and 6 bases at J, with 12 bases between. The CDR3 contains 12 residues. CDR1 is SEHNR and CDR2 is FQNEAQ in the germline V gene (reference sequence). The CDR3 sequence is CASRGWGVEQYF. The CDR3 DNA reads as TGTGCCAGCAGGGGATGGGGGGTCGAGCAGTACTTC.

The V gene is TRBV6-5, the J gene TRBJ2-5, with TRBD1 matching 9 bases. The DNA matches TRBJ2-7 better at its end, which makes the J call doubtful. The CDR3 has 15 amino acids. Germline lookup yields CDR1 MNHEY and CDR2 SVGAGI. CDR3 bases: TGTGCCAGCAGTTTCTCACCGGGACAGGGCTACGAGCAGTACTTC. This codes for CASSFSPGQGYEQYF.

The chain joins TRBV19 to TRBJ2-7; TRBD1 matches at 8 bases. V shed 3 bases, J shed 5 bases, and the junction held 12 bases outside the gene matches. CDR3 length equals 16 residues. Looked up from germline, CDR1 is LNHDA and CDR2 is SQIVND (reference sequence). The CDR3 here is CASSILLTGVRHEQYF. CDR3 coding DNA: TGTGCCAGTAGTATCCTCCTGACAGGGGTGCGCCACGAGCAGTACTTC.